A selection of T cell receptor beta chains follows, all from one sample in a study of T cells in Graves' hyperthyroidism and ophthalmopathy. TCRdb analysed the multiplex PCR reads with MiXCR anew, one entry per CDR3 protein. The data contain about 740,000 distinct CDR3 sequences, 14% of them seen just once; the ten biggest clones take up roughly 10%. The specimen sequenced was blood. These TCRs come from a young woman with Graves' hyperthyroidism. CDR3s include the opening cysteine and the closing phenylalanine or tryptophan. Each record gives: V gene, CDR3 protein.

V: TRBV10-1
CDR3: CATEDRATGELFF

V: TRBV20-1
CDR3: CSARVLSGSGELFF

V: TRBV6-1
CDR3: CATRDPWGGNPYEQYF

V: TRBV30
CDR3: CAWSREGNTIYF

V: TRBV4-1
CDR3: CASSQPYGRVKAQYF

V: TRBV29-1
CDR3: CSVVAGDPYEQYF

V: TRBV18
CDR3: CASSLNIRLAGVIYEQFF

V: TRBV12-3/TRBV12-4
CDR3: CASSLAGTGSGYTF

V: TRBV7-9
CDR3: CASSSGQSNYEQYF

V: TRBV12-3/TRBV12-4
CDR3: CASSPGQIYGYTF

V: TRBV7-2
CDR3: CASSTHKASYNEQFF

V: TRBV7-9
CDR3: CASSRLSGRFTDTQYF

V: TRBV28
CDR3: CASSTDRGKRTDTQYF

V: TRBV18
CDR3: CASSPLGTGELFF

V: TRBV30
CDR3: CAWSADRTNGYTF

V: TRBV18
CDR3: CASSSQTTGNTIYF

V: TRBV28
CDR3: CASSSRYQETQYF

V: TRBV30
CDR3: CAWSGLGGRPYEQYF

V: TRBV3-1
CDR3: CASSPRQINQPQHF

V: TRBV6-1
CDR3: CASSEAAGLVGSEQFF

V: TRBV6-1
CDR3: CATGQGYEQYF

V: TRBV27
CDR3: CASSLIRRGTVLNQPQHF

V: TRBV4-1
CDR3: CASSQIRTTGELFF

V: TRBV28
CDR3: CASSLWGNTNTEAFF

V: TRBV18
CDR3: CASSPVFTGQSSYEQYF

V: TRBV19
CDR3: CASSLRDRAGRAQYF

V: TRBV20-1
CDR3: CSARVWTSGVKAYNEQFF

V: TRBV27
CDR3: CASSYRTGPYEQYF

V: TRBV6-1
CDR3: CASSSGQGAGTEAFF

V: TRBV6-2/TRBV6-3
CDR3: CASSYSIRTYPGETQYF

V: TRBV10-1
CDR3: CASSESGAPYEQYF

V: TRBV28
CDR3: CASSLLTVLGEQYF

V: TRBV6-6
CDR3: CASSYDRTYGYTF

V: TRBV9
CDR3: CASTGGAGMNTEAFF

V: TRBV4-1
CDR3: CASSHPRNTEAFF

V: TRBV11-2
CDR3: CASSRTSRPYEQYF

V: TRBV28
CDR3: CASSLSGLLLAKNIQYF

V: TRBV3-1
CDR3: CASSQDQEGSGSTIYF

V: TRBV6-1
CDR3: CASSGTVGMNTEAFF

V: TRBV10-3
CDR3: CAISVVGSRTYNEQFF

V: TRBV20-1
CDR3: CSARDPGGTYSYEQYF

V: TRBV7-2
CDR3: CASSQDRDIPRETQYF

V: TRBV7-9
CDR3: CASSIGGAGTYEQYF

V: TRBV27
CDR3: CASRGAFNYGYTF

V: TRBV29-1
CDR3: CSVDVGLYGYTF

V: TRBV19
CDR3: CASSMWGTGNGYTF

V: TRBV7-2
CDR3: CASSSQVSGPYNEQFF

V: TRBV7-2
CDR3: CASSVGGKTYEQYF

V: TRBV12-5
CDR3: CASGLAREASYEQFF

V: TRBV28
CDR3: CASPIPRLVLTYNEQFF

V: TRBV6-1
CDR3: CASSQEGVRGGETQYF

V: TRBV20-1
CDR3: CSASRDRALGGQYF

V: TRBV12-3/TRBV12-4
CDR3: CASSFTGGLEQFF

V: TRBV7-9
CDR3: CASSELAGEYEQYF

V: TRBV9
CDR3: CASSVAHRSNTGELFF